This T cell receptor (beta chain) was profiled in a study of T cells in Graves' hyperthyroidism and ophthalmopathy. This clonotype has a count of ten or more. This CDR3 is 14 amino acids long. Germline assignment: CDR1 DFQATT and CDR2 SNEGSKA (reference sequence). The V and J ends lost 5 bases and 2 bases respectively, with 16 bases between them. RNA transcripts provided the source from which TCR beta CDR3 regions were amplified. During a first-round RT-PCR of the TCR CDR3, the HTBI primer set was used. MiXCR, applied by TCRdb to the multiplex PCR reads, yields one record per CDR3 protein. The sample lists under 650,000 distinct CDR3 sequences, around 15% occurring once.

Sample: blood. This clonotype was sampled from a woman in her thirties with Graves' hyperthyroidism. The chain uses TRBV20-1 and TRBJ2-7; D is unresolved. The CDR3 nucleotides are TGCAGTGCTGCCGTTGGACCAGCACCCTACGAGCAGTACTTC. Translation gives CSAAVGPAPYEQYF.